The entry below describes one TCR beta chain. Its antigen is unknown. The sample originates from a study of shared clonotypes between healthy human individuals. At the level of the study: Three plates were used per donor for CD4 naive, three for CD4 memory, two for CD8 naive and one for CD8 memory.

J lost 6 bases, V lost 4 bases, and 5 bases had no gene match. The CDR3 is made up of 14 amino acids. Germline-derived CDR1 and CDR2 are SGHRS and YFSETQ. Some clones are missing from TCRdb's copy, which holds only in-frame ones; the method was immunoSEQ multiplex PCR. The table shows 1 million to 1.2 million clones, with 60% to 80% occurring only once. Findings of the study overall: When compared with the clonotypes that were shared by all four sorted-subset donors, the non-shared clonotypes turned out to have lower generation probabilities. Naive CD4 clonotype sharing across four donors was around 5%.

This sequence joins TRBV5-1 and TRBJ1-2; 11 bases align to TRBD1. The material sequenced was memory CD4+ T cells from PBMCs. As to subset: CD45RA-negative fraction. The TCR originated in a man between 18 and 35 years old in good health. Some clones in this sample may be carry-over from other donors' samples. The CDR3 reads CASSPGDRGDGYTF. Written as DNA, the CDR3 is TGCGCCAGCAGCCCGGGGGACAGGGGGGATGGCTACACCTTC.